One and the same sample provided the 27 T cell receptor beta chains below, sequenced in a study of control samples from healthy donors and cancer patients. Profiling relied on immunoSEQ multiplex PCR, and the TCRdb table lists in-frame clones only, not all of them. The sample contains around 67,000 clones, roughly nine tenths of which appear only once. Sequenced sample: PBMCs. All receptors come from a man aged 60 to 69 with colorectal cancer.

This rearrangement joins TRBV4-1 to TRBJ2-1; 7 nucleotides align to TRBD1. The J segment lost 6 bases and the V segment lost 1 base, leaving 6 bases of the junction unmatched. This CDR3 spans 15 amino acids. CDR1 is MGHRA, CDR2 YSYEKL, per germline. The CDR3 nucleotides are TGCGCCAGCAGCCAAGTTCCGGGACAGTCCAATGAGCAGTTCTTC. Translation: CASSQVPGQSNEQFF.

V and J are TRBV5-4 and TRBJ2-3; D remains ambiguous. This CDR3 comprises 14 residues. CDR1 is SGHNT, CDR2 YYREEE, per germline (reference sequence). V lost 3 bases and J lost 1, with 9 bases in between. The CDR3 protein is CASSYEWGTDTQYF. The CDR3 DNA follows: TGTGCCAGCAGCTATGAGTGGGGCACAGATACGCAGTATTTT.

The count of this clone is one. The V gene is TRBV4-3, the J gene TRBJ2-7; TRBD1 or TRBD2 may be the D gene (5 bases each). This CDR3 contains 16 residues. CDR1 and CDR2 (germline): LGHNA, YSLEER. Trimming shortened V by 5 bases and J by 2 bases, and 19 bases separated the two germline ends. The CDR3 reads CASSYGHRVGPYEQYF. The CDR3 region has the DNA TGCGCCAGCAGCTACGGACACCGCGTGGGACCCTACGAGCAGTACTTC.

The chain carries TRBV30 and TRBJ1-3, with D possibly being TRBD1 (5 bases). This CDR3 region has 15 residues. V dropped 4 bases and J dropped 3 bases, with 16 bases sitting between them. Per germline, CDR1 GTSNPN and CDR2 SVGIG (reference sequence). The CDR3 loop reads CAWNFRGIFGNTIYF. The CDR3 bases are TGTGCCTGGAACTTCCGGGGGATATTTGGAAACACCATATATTTT.

This clone appeared a single time. The chain is built from TRBV6-2 or TRBV6-3 and TRBJ1-3; TRBD1 is a possible D gene (5 bases). The germline V gene encodes CDR1 MNHEY and CDR2 SVGEGT. V was pared by 5 bases and J by 4 bases, with 9 bases between. This CDR3 contains 13 residues. Written as DNA, the CDR3 is TGTGCCAGCAGTGGACGGACAGGAAACACCATATATTTT. Its translation: CASSGRTGNTIYF.

The J gene is TRBJ2-2, the V gene TRBV5-1, with a tentative D call TRBD1 (6 bases). The CDR3 totals 15 residues. Per germline, CDR1 SGHRS and CDR2 YFSETQ. Trimming shortened V by 5 bases and J by 4 bases, and 15 bases separated the two germline ends. This chain's CDR3 is CASSGMGAGTGELFF. The CDR3 DNA reads as TGCGCCAGCAGTGGGATGGGGGCAGGCACCGGGGAGCTGTTTTTT.

The chain recombines TRBV30 with TRBJ2-3; 10 positions match TRBD2. J lost 3 bases, V lost 1 base, and 4 bases had no gene match. The germline gives CDR1 GTSNPN, CDR2 SVGIG (reference sequence). CDR3 length equals 15 residues. The CDR3 region has the DNA TGTGCCTGGAGTGGGGGACTAGCGCAAACAGATACGCAGTATTTT. Its translation is CAWSGGLAQTDTQYF.

This chain uses TRBV28 with TRBJ2-1; the D is unclear. This CDR3 comprises 11 residues. V was trimmed by 3 bases and J by 6 bases, leaving 3 bases between them. Germline V CDR1 and CDR2: MDHEN, SYDVKM. As DNA, the CDR3 is TGTGCCAGCAGTTTGTTCAATGAGCAGTTCTTC. It specifies CASSLFNEQFF. The full variable domain, with the rest looked up from reference TRBV28 and TRBJ2-1, is DVKVTQSSRYLVKRTGEKVFLECVQDMDHENMFWYRQDPGLGLRLIYFSYDVKMKEKGDIPEGYSVSREKKERFSLILESASTNQTSMYLCASSLFNEQFFGPGTRLTVL.

This rearrangement joins TRBV7-2 to TRBJ1-5; D is ambiguous. CDR1 and CDR2 (germline): SGHTA, FQGNSA. Between the trimmed V and J ends, which lost 1 base and 0 bases, there was a span of 19 bases. This CDR3 region has 19 residues. The CDR3 loop is CASSLVASGFPYSNQPQHF. In DNA, the CDR3 is TGTGCCAGCAGCTTAGTGGCTTCAGGCTTTCCTTATAGCAATCAGCCCCAGCATTTT. The full variable domain, with the rest looked up from reference TRBV7-2 and TRBJ1-5, is GAGVSQSPSNKVTEKGKDVELRCDPISGHTALYWYRQSLGQGLEFLIYFQGNSAPDKSGLPSDRFSAERTGGSVSTLTIQRTQQEDSAVYLCASSLVASGFPYSNQPQHFGDGTRLSIL.

The J gene is TRBJ2-5, the V gene TRBV11-2; the D gene is possibly TRBD2 (6 bases). Germline assignment: CDR1 SGHAT and CDR2 FQNNGV. Between the trimmed V and J ends, which lost 1 base and 7 bases, there was a span of 19 bases. This CDR3 contains 16 residues. The CDR3 sequence: CASSLVMVGEVGTQYF. DNA of the CDR3: TGTGCCAGCAGCTTAGTGATGGTGGGGGAGGTGGGGACCCAGTACTTC.

The genes are TRBV2 and TRBJ1-2; the D is unclear. Germline CDR1 and CDR2: SNHLY and FYNNEI. Trimming pared 6 bases from V and 4 bases from J, leaving 9 bases between. The CDR3 loop spans 12 amino acids. The CDR3 region has the DNA TGTGCCAGCAGGGCAGAGAGCTATGGCTACACCTTC. Translation gives CASRAESYGYTF.

V and J are TRBV7-9 and TRBJ2-7; D not certain. Germline assignment: CDR1 SEHNR and CDR2 FQNEAQ (reference sequence). V was pared by 4 bases and J by 2 bases, with 9 bases between. There are 13 residues in the CDR3. The CDR3 nucleotides read TGTGCCAGCAGCTCAGTGGGCACCTACGAGCAGTACTTC. Translated, it gives CASSSVGTYEQYF.

This sequence joins TRBV10-3 and TRBJ2-5; 8 bases are a match to TRBD2. Germline V gene data show CDR1 as ENHRY and CDR2 as SYGVKD. V lost 3 bases and J lost 2; bases outside the gene matches: 8. This CDR3 is built from 16 residues. CDR3 loop: CAISEGSGGSQETQYF. The CDR3 nucleotides read TGTGCCATCAGTGAAGGCAGCGGGGGATCGCAAGAGACCCAGTACTTC.

Comments on this clone: At one boundary the junction diverges from the germline segment, which might be a read error. The chain is built from TRBV3-1 (or the pseudogene TRBV3-2) and TRBJ1-6; no firm D call. Looked up from germline, CDR1 is LGHDT and CDR2 is YNNKEL (reference sequence). The CDR3 has 13 residues. CDR3 loop: CASSQGYNSPPHF. CDR3 sequence (DNA): TGTGCCAGCAGCCAGGGGTATAATTCACCCCCCCACTTT.

V and J are TRBV3-1 (or the pseudogene TRBV3-2) and TRBJ2-3, with D unresolved. Trimming stripped 4 bases from V and 6 bases from J, with 8 bases between. CDR1 and CDR2 from the germline V gene are LGHDT and YNNKEL (reference sequence). There are 12 residues in the CDR3. CDR3 DNA sequence: TGTGCCAGCAGCCTATTCGGGGATACGCAGTATTTT. Encoded protein: CASSLFGDTQYF.

The chain uses TRBV11-3 and TRBJ2-7; D is perhaps TRBD1 (6 bases). There are 15 residues in the CDR3. The germline V and J ends were trimmed by 6 bases and 4 bases, with 19 bases remaining between them. CDR1 and CDR2 from the germline V gene are SGHNT and YENEEA. DNA of the CDR3: TGTGCCAGCAGAACAAGGCACAGGGCTACTTACGAGCAGTACTTC. Protein: CASRTRHRATYEQYF. The whole variable domain, remainder taken from reference TRBV11-3 and TRBJ2-7, is EAGVVQSPRYKIIEKKQPVAFWCNPISGHNTLYWYLQNLGQGPELLIRYENEEAVDDSQLPKDRFSAERLKGVDSTLKIQPAELGDSAVYLCASRTRHRATYEQYFGPGTRLTVT.

This chain joins TRBV18 and TRBJ1-2; 9 bases are a match to TRBD1. V shed 3 bases, J shed 3 bases, and the junction held 5 bases outside the gene matches. CDR1 KGHSH and CDR2 LQKENI come from the germline V gene. The CDR3 has 15 amino acids. Here the CDR3 DNA reads TGTGCCAGCTCACCCCGGACAGGGGACGACTATGGCTACACCTTC. Amino acids: CASSPRTGDDYGYTF.

This chain uses TRBV6-5 with TRBJ1-4; D unresolved. CDR3 length: 15 amino acids. V lost 6 bases to trimming and J lost 7 bases, with 18 bases between them. In germline, CDR1 is MNHEY, CDR2 SVGAGI. This CDR3 is CASSLGRGISEKLFF. CDR3 DNA: TGTGCCAGCAGCTTAGGACGAGGAATAAGTGAAAAACTGTTTTTT.

A single count supports this clone. The chain employs TRBV27 and TRBJ1-2, with TRBD1 as a possible D gene (6 bases). CDR1 is MNHEY, CDR2 SMNVEV, per germline (reference sequence). The CDR3 loop spans 14 amino acids. V lost 6 bases, J lost 5 bases, and 16 bases lay in between. The CDR3 region has the DNA TGTGCCAGCAGATCAGGGGCCGGCGTTTATGGCTACACCTTC. Protein product: CASRSGAGVYGYTF.

Here the CDR3 DNA reads TGTGCCAGCAGTTTTGTGTACTATGGCTACACCTTC. Encoded protein: CASSFVYYGYTF. This chain joins TRBV12-3 or TRBV12-4 and TRBJ1-2; D is uncertain. Between the trimmed V and J ends, which lost 3 bases and 3 bases, there was a span of 5 bases. The CDR3 covers 12 residues.

The CDR3 region is CASSLVAGAPGNEQFF. The CDR3 DNA sequence: TGTGCCAGCAGCTTAGTGGCGGGGGCCCCAGGCAATGAGCAGTTCTTC. The chain is built from TRBV11-2 and TRBJ2-1; tentatively, D is TRBD2 (7 bases). CDR3 size: 16 residues. V gave up 1 base and J gave up 6 bases, with 16 bases separating them. Looked up from germline, CDR1 is SGHAT and CDR2 is FQNNGV.

V gene TRBV2 combines with J gene TRBJ1-2, with 7 bases lining up with TRBD1. This CDR3 spans 14 amino acids. V shed 4 bases and J 2 bases; nucleotides not matched to a gene: 4. Looked up from germline, CDR1 is SNHLY and CDR2 is FYNNEI. DNA of the CDR3: TGTGCCAGCAGTGGACAGGGAGGAAACTATGGCTACACCTTC. Translating it yields CASSGQGGNYGYTF. Filled out from reference TRBV2 and TRBJ1-2, the complete variable domain reads EPEVTQTPSHQVTQMGQEVILRCVPISNHLYFYWYRQILGQKVEFLVSFYNNEISEKSEIFDDQFSVERPDGSNFTLKIRSTKLEDSAMYFCASSGQGGNYGYTFGSGTRLTVV.

This chain joins TRBV7-2 and TRBJ1-1; D ambiguous. Per the germline V gene, CDR1 is SGHTA and CDR2 is FQGNSA. Trimming shortened V by 2 bases and J by 0 bases, and 7 bases separated the two germline ends. The CDR3 extends over 14 amino acids. CDR3 DNA sequence: TGTGCCAGCAGCTTAAGTCACGTGAACACTGAAGCTTTCTTT. It encodes CASSLSHVNTEAFF.

The chain employs TRBV7-8 and TRBJ2-1, with D possibly TRBD2 on 5 matching bases. The germline V gene encodes CDR1 SGHVS and CDR2 FQNEAQ. The CDR3 runs 16 residues. V was cut by 5 bases and J by 1 base, with 15 bases left in between. The CDR3 loop reads CASSPGLPLSYNEQFF. CDR3 sequence (DNA): TGTGCCAGCAGCCCGGGATTGCCCCTTTCCTACAATGAGCAGTTCTTC. The entire variable domain, with the rest obtained from reference TRBV7-8 and TRBJ2-1, is as follows: GAGVSQSPRYKVAKRGQDVALRCDPISGHVSLFWYQQALGQGPEFLTYFQNEAQLDKSGLPSDRFFAERPEGSVSTLKIQRTQQEDSAVYLCASSPGLPLSYNEQFFGPGTRLTVL.

As for this clone: Other DNA sequences within the sample encode an identical CDR3. V is TRBV10-3 and J is TRBJ1-3, with a weak D call TRBD1 (6 bases). The CDR3 covers 16 residues. V lost 0 bases, J lost 4 bases, and 13 bases lay in between. Germline V gene sequence: CDR1 ENHRY, CDR2 SYGVKD. CDR3 residues: CAISESSGGLGNTIYF. CDR3 nucleotide sequence: TGTGCCATCAGTGAGTCTTCGGGGGGGCTAGGAAACACCATATATTTT.

This chain links TRBV18 with TRBJ2-2, with TRBD1 matching over 7 bases. The CDR3 contains 15 residues. The trim removed 2 bases at V and 7 bases at J, leaving 7 bases unmatched. Germline assignment: CDR1 KGHSH and CDR2 LQKENI. The CDR3 sequence: CASSPKTGRHGELFF. The CDR3 DNA reads TGTGCCAGCTCACCAAAGACAGGGCGTCACGGGGAGCTGTTTTTT.

The rearrangement uses TRBV2 and TRBJ2-2, with D perhaps matching TRBD2 (5 bases). V lost 6 bases, J lost 1 base, and 9 bases lay in between. CDR3 size: 14 residues. Germline V CDR1 and CDR2: SNHLY, FYNNEI. The CDR3: CASRGGLNTGELFF. In nucleotides, the CDR3 is TGTGCCAGCAGGGGCGGGCTGAACACCGGGGAGCTGTTTTTT.